This record looks at one TCR beta chain sequence and its context. This sample was taken from a study of technical replicates of blood from a few donors. The CDR3 is 13 amino acids. Germline V gives CDR1 MNHNY, CDR2 SVGAGI (reference sequence). The method was immunoSEQ multiplex PCR; TCRdb's version includes in-frame clones alone and lacks a portion of them. The sample includes tens of thousands of clones, over 80% of them seen just once. Sequencing was performed on T cells isolated from PBMCs. The source is a human donor in good health. The chain joins TRBV6-6 to TRBJ1-1; 12 positions agree with TRBD1. The CDR3 spells CASRDRGLTEAFF. CDR3 sequence (DNA): TGTGCATCGCGGGACAGGGGGCTCACTGAAGCTTTCTTT.